Below are 9 T cell receptor beta chains sequenced from a single sample in a study of blood T cell repertoires in COVID-19. Sequenced by immunoSEQ multiplex PCR; TCRdb stores in-frame clones only, minus some. Of about 110,000 clones listed, about 78% are singletons. Source material: peripheral blood. These receptors all come from a human donor in a cohort sampled during active or convalescent COVID-19.

The chain couples TRBV6-4 to TRBJ2-7, with a tentative D call TRBD2 (5 bases). Germline V gives CDR1 MRHNA, CDR2 SNTAGT. The V and J ends lost 2 bases and 3 bases respectively, with 17 bases between them. This CDR3 spans 16 amino acids. Here the CDR3 DNA reads TGTGCCAGCAGTGACCTCGAGACCTGGACTCTCTACGAGCAGTACTTC. Protein sequence: CASSDLETWTLYEQYF.

V usage is TRBV4-1 and J usage is TRBJ1-1; D is unclear. Germline V gene lookup returns CDR1 MGHRA and CDR2 YSYEKL. This CDR3 is 13 amino acids long. The ends were cut back, 0 bases at V and 1 base at J, with 3 bases in the middle. For the CDR3, the DNA is TGCGCCAGCAGCCAAGAGAGGAACACTGAAGCTTTCTTT. It yields the protein CASSQERNTEAFF.

A note on this clone: The sample holds other DNA sequences that translate to the same CDR3. The chain carries TRBV3-1 (or the pseudogene TRBV3-2) and TRBJ2-1; unclear D gene. Germline V lookup: CDR1 LGHDT, CDR2 YNNKEL (reference sequence). The CDR3 is 12 residues long. The V end was cut by 2 bases, the J end by 10 bases, with 9 bases between. CDR3 in DNA: TGTGCCAGCAGCCAACGACTCGGCGAGCAGTTCTTC. It encodes CASSQRLGEQFF.

This chain links TRBV5-1 with TRBJ2-5; perhaps TRBD2 as D (6 bases). The CDR3 is 13 amino acids. The germline V gene has CDR1 SGHRS and CDR2 YFSETQ. V was cut by 8 bases and J by 7 bases, with 18 bases left in between. The CDR3 DNA sequence: TGCGCCAGACCGTTAGCGGACGGGGGGACCCAGTACTTC. Its translation: CARPLADGGTQYF.

The chain carries TRBV4-1 and TRBJ2-5, with unresolved D. CDR1 MGHRA and CDR2 YSYEKL come from the germline V gene. V was clipped by 2 bases and J by 5 bases, with 9 bases between them. The CDR3 is 13 residues long. CDR3 in DNA: TGCGCCAGCAGCCAACGGAGTAGCGAGACCCAGTACTTC. Its protein is CASSQRSSETQYF.

This sequence joins TRBV18 and TRBJ2-6, with 12 nucleotides matching TRBD2. This CDR3 is built from 18 residues. Germline lookup yields CDR1 KGHSH and CDR2 LQKENI. The ends lost 5 bases at V and 3 bases at J; junction bases unmatched: 8. CDR3 in DNA: TGTGCCAGCTCATCTCAGCCGGGACTAGCGGGTGGGGCCAACGTCCTGACTTTC. It yields the protein CASSSQPGLAGGANVLTF.

This clone was observed once. This chain uses TRBV11-2 with TRBJ1-2; D is undetermined. This CDR3 comprises 12 residues. Per the germline V gene, CDR1 is SGHAT and CDR2 is FQNNGV. Trimming removed 8 bases from V and 4 bases from J, with 11 bases in between. DNA for the CDR3: TGTGCCAGCGCACCGGGTACCTATGGCTACACCTTC. Translation: CASAPGTYGYTF.

This clone was detected once. This rearrangement joins TRBV7-2 to TRBJ1-4, with D unclear. The CDR3 has 15 amino acids. V lost 1 base and J 4 bases, leaving 10 bases between the germline ends. CDR1 is SGHTA and CDR2 is FQGNSA in the germline V gene. The CDR3 sequence is CASSLEYRVNEKLFF. The CDR3 DNA reads TGTGCCAGCAGCTTAGAATACCGGGTTAATGAAAAACTGTTTTTT.

The gene calls are TRBV18 and TRBJ2-7, with D maybe TRBD2 (6 bases). V was cut by 3 bases and J by 2 bases, with 14 bases left in between. The CDR3 extends over 15 amino acids. Germline CDR1 KGHSH, CDR2 LQKENI. This CDR3 is CASSPVPSAAYEQYF. The CDR3 nucleotides are TGTGCCAGCTCACCGGTGCCTAGCGCCGCCTACGAGCAGTACTTC.